Below are 20 T cell receptor beta chains sequenced from a single sample in a study of T-cell reconstitution after alpha-beta-depleted transplantation in children. Unique molecular identifiers were built into the TCRbeta library. TCRdb processed the PCR reads anew with MiXCR; each CDR3 protein has one entry. Altogether over 400,000 distinct CDR3 sequences are present, under 15% being singletons, with the ten largest covering around 5.6%. The specimen was PBMCs from the stem cell graft donor, collected from the stem cell graft. The receptor set was obtained from a human donor who donated a stem cell graft to a child with combined immunodeficiency.

The chain combines TRBV7-6 with TRBJ2-5; D unclear. V shed 4 bases and J shed 6 bases, with 15 bases lying between them. The germline V gene has CDR1 SGHVS and CDR2 FNYEAQ. This CDR3 has 14 amino acids. The CDR3 region is CASSWADPTQTQYF. CDR3 bases: TGTGCCAGCAGCTGGGCGGATCCTACCCAGACCCAGTACTTC.

This clonotype showed up just a few times. The chain links TRBV27 to TRBJ2-1; TRBD1 matches 7 bases. The germline V gene encodes CDR1 MNHEY and CDR2 SMNVEV (reference sequence). The CDR3 runs to 16 residues. Unmatched junction bases numbered 11, after V lost 4 bases and J lost 5 bases. CDR3: CASSSRTGTEHNEQFF. The CDR3 region has the DNA TGTGCCAGCAGTTCCCGTACCGGGACAGAACACAATGAGCAGTTCTTC.

This clonotype was recorded a few times. V and J are TRBV7-2 and TRBJ2-5, with 8 bases that match TRBD2. V was pared by 2 bases and J by 7 bases, with 12 bases of the junction left unmatched. CDR1 and CDR2 from the germline V gene are SGHTA and FQGNSA. This CDR3 comprises 16 residues. CDR3 in amino acids: CASSLSGGRNGGTQYF. DNA for the CDR3: TGTGCCAGCAGCTTATCTGGCGGGAGGAACGGTGGGACCCAGTACTTC. Variable domain in full (rest from reference TRBV7-2 and TRBJ2-5): GAGVSQSPSNKVTEKGKDVELRCDPISGHTALYWYRQSLGQGLEFLIYFQGNSAPDKSGLPSDRFSAERTGGSVSTLTIQRTQQEDSAVYLCASSLSGGRNGGTQYFGPGTRLLVL.

This clonotype was seen at least ten times. This chain uses TRBV30 with TRBJ2-1; TRBD2 is a possible D gene (6 bases). The V and J ends lost 0 bases and 4 bases respectively, with 10 bases between them. The CDR3 runs 14 residues. CDR1 is GTSNPN and CDR2 is SVGIG in the germline V gene (reference sequence). As DNA, the CDR3 is TGTGCCTGGAGTGTACACGCGGGATACAATGAGCAGTTCTTC. Amino acids: CAWSVHAGYNEQFF.

This clonotype came up many times. The chain combines TRBV10-3 with TRBJ2-3; 7 bases map to TRBD1. J was trimmed by 5 bases and V by 4 bases; bases with no gene match: 3. This CDR3 has 13 residues. CDR1 and CDR2 (germline): ENHRY, SYGVKD. The CDR3 region has the DNA TGTGCCATCAGTGCATACAGGGGAGATACGCAGTATTTT. This gives the protein CAISAYRGDTQYF.

The chain recombines TRBV20-1 with TRBJ2-6; D gene ambiguous. The V end lost 1 base, the J end lost 2 bases, and 12 bases lay between the germline ends. The CDR3 contains 16 residues. Germline assignment: CDR1 DFQATT and CDR2 SNEGSKA (reference sequence). CDR3 bases: TGCAGTGCTAGAGTCCCCCTAAACGCTGGGGCCAACGTCCTGACTTTC. Translated: CSARVPLNAGANVLTF.

This clonotype was counted ten times or more. The chain uses TRBV4-3 and TRBJ1-2, with D perhaps TRBD1 (6 bases). The germline V and J ends were trimmed by 0 bases and 3 bases, with 20 bases remaining between them. This CDR3 has 18 residues. Germline CDR1 is LGHNA and CDR2 is YSLEER. The CDR3 loop is CASSQDSGTPHGDYGYTF. The CDR3 region has the DNA TGCGCCAGCAGCCAAGATTCCGGGACACCCCATGGAGACTATGGCTACACCTTC.

This clonotype turned up a few times. CDR3 in amino acids: CASSQAGPTAQYF. The CDR3 nucleotides are TGTGCCAGCAGCCAAGCGGGACCAACGGCCCAGTACTTC. The rearrangement joins TRBV3-1 to TRBJ2-5; D is possibly TRBD1 or TRBD2 (5 bases each). CDR3 length: 13 residues. Germline-derived CDR1 and CDR2 are LGHDT and YNNKEL (reference sequence). V lost 1 base, J lost 9 bases, and 12 bases lay in between.

The rearrangement uses TRBV15 and TRBJ1-3; TRBD1 matches at 10 bases. Unmatched junction bases numbered 9, after V lost 7 bases and J lost 6 bases. This CDR3 contains 15 residues. Germline V gives CDR1 LNHNV, CDR2 YYDKDF (reference sequence). CDR3: CATKADRGVVNTIYF. CDR3 sequence (DNA): TGTGCCACCAAGGCGGACAGGGGGGTAGTAAACACCATATATTTT.

This clonotype was found a few times. The J gene is TRBJ2-5, the V gene TRBV5-4, with D perhaps matching TRBD1 or TRBD2 (5 bases each). Trimming shortened V by 3 bases and J by 4 bases, and 13 bases separated the two germline ends. The germline V gene has CDR1 SGHNT and CDR2 YYREEE (reference sequence). CDR3 size: 14 residues. This CDR3 reads CASSSGAQRETQYF. The CDR3 region has the DNA TGTGCCAGCAGCTCCGGGGCCCAACGAGAGACCCAGTACTTC.

This clonotype was counted a single time. The chain recombines TRBV4-3 with TRBJ1-4; D unclear. V gave up 0 bases and J gave up 11 bases, with 10 bases separating them. The CDR3 is 13 residues long. Germline lookup yields CDR1 LGHNA and CDR2 YSLEER. As DNA, the CDR3 is TGCGCCAGCAGCCAAGATCGTGGGCAGAAACTGTTTTTT. Residues: CASSQDRGQKLFF.

CDR3 sequence reads: CATSDLRTRNETQYF. CDR3 in DNA: TGTGCCACCAGTGATTTGAGGACTAGGAACGAGACCCAGTACTTC. This rearrangement joins TRBV24-1 to TRBJ2-5; 7 bases are a match to TRBD2. Germline V lookup: CDR1 KGHDR, CDR2 SFDVKD. The CDR3 length is 15 residues. The junction had 5 bases not matched to a gene; V was cut back by 0 bases and J by 5 bases.

The chain is built from TRBV4-3 and TRBJ1-3; 8 nucleotides agree with TRBD1. The CDR3 is made up of 18 amino acids. CDR1 is LGHNA and CDR2 is YSLEER in the germline V gene. V lost 0 bases to trimming and J lost 0 bases; unmatched junction nucleotides: 7. The CDR3: CASSQDMTGAYSGNTIYF. DNA for the CDR3: TGCGCCAGCAGCCAAGACATGACAGGGGCGTACTCTGGAAACACCATATATTTT.

This clonotype appeared a few times. The chain recombines TRBV4-3 with TRBJ2-7; D ambiguous. CDR1 and CDR2 (germline): LGHNA, YSLEER. This CDR3 has 15 amino acids. Trimming stripped 0 bases from V and 0 bases from J, with 9 bases between. This CDR3 reads CASSQDHGGSYEQYF. The CDR3 nucleotides read TGCGCCAGCAGCCAAGACCACGGCGGCTCCTACGAGCAGTACTTC.

This rearrangement joins TRBV21-1 to TRBJ2-2. TRBV21-1 constitutes a pseudogene. The CDR3 is 19 amino acids. CDR3 nucleotide sequence: TGTGCCAGCAGCAAAGCCCTATACATTAAGTTCCCGAACACCGGGGAGCTGTTTTTT. Its translation is CASSKALYIKFPNTGELFF.

This clonotype turned up a few times. The V gene is TRBV29-1, the J gene TRBJ2-1; 9 bases line up with TRBD1. CDR1 is SQVTM and CDR2 is ANQGSEA in the germline V gene. V was pared by 8 bases and J by 8 bases, with 19 bases of the junction left unmatched. The CDR3 length is 16 residues. DNA for the CDR3: TGCAGCTCCCTCGTACCTTACAGGGGGCGAGAGGATGAGCAGTTCTTC. It specifies CSSLVPYRGREDEQFF.

The gene calls are TRBV27 and TRBJ1-1; 7 bases align to TRBD1. The germline CDR1 and CDR2 sequences are MNHEY and SMNVEV (reference sequence). The CDR3 extends over 13 amino acids. Trimming removed 5 bases from V and 4 bases from J; junction bases left unmatched: 4. The CDR3 here is CASSQTGLTEAFF. The DNA for the CDR3 is TGTGCCAGCAGTCAGACAGGGCTCACTGAAGCTTTCTTT.

The chain recombines TRBV25-1 with TRBJ2-5, with TRBD2 matching over 12 bases. Germline CDR1 is MGHDK and CDR2 is SYGVNS. The CDR3 is made up of 15 amino acids. The V segment lost 8 bases and the J segment 7 bases; nucleotides outside the gene matches: 11. The CDR3 sequence: CASSRTSGISGTQYF. Written as DNA, the CDR3 is TGTGCCAGCTCCCGGACTAGCGGGATTTCGGGGACCCAGTACTTC. The full variable domain, its missing parts supplied by reference TRBV25-1 and TRBJ2-5, is EADIYQTPRYLVIGTGKKITLECSQTMGHDKMYWYQQDPGMELHLIHYSYGVNSTEKGDLSSESTVSRIRTEHFPLTLESARPSHTSQYLCASSRTSGISGTQYFGPGTRLLVL.

In its sample, this clonotype was seen many times. V is TRBV29-1 and J is TRBJ2-1; D remains unclear. CDR1 is SQVTM and CDR2 is ANQGSEA in the germline V gene. The V end was cut by 7 bases, the J end by 10 bases, with 14 bases between. The CDR3 sequence is 11 residues long. CDR3 DNA: TGCAGCGGGGCTTTGCCCCTCGAGCAGTTCTTC. As protein: CSGALPLEQFF.

This sequence joins TRBV3-1 and TRBJ2-2, with a possible D match to TRBD2 (5 bases). CDR3 length equals 17 residues. The germline gives CDR1 LGHDT, CDR2 YNNKEL (reference sequence). V dropped 0 bases and J dropped 7 bases, with 18 bases sitting between them. The DNA for the CDR3 is TGTGCCAGCAGCCAAGAGTACGCTTCCAGGCGGGTCGGGGAGCTGTTTTTT. Protein sequence: CASSQEYASRRVGELFF.